This T cell receptor beta chain was identified in a study of blood T cell repertoires in COVID-19. TCRdb's table, derived via immunoSEQ multiplex PCR, lists solely in-frame clones and lacks some. The data show approximately 100,000 clones, with more than 65% seen just once and about 4.3% held by the top ten. V shed 6 bases and J 7 bases; nucleotides not matched to a gene: 5. The CDR3 sequence is 14 residues long. Germline lookup yields CDR1 LNHDA and CDR2 SQIVND (reference sequence). The rearrangement links TRBV19 to TRBJ2-2, with 10 bases matching TRBD1. Source material: peripheral blood. The TCR comes from a man aged 60 to 75 with acute or convalescent COVID-19. Here the CDR3 DNA reads TGTGCCAGTAGGGAGACAGGGGGCTTCGGGGAGCTGTTTTTT. Protein sequence: CASRETGGFGELFF.